This T cell receptor (beta chain) was captured by sequencing in a study of cytomegalovirus exposure and HLA in healthy donors (dated by TCRdb to about 2017). For the study in its entirety: An earlier analysis of 587 of the donors reported roughly 300 Gb of sequence data and approximately 120 million unique TCR beta sequences obtained from 150 million to 200 million T cells. The later analysis used no new phenotypic data to find candidate immune exposures, relying instead on TCR beta sequences and their occurrence across donors. The T cell repertoires of about 700 subjects were profiled by immunosequencing and related to cytomegalovirus serostatus. Among 300 to 450 genotyped donors of the cohort, an average of around 240,000 unique TCR beta nucleotide sequences were sequenced per donor, around 20% of them non-productive. Donor age, sex, ethnicity and CMV serostatus were collected together with the repertoire data. Of the roughly 400 genotyped donors, roughly 85% fell in the genetic ancestry cluster associated with self-reported Caucasian donors. Typing coverage varied by locus: roughly 629-630 donors for A, B, C, DRB1 and DQB1; roughly 520 for DQA1; approximately 610 for DPA1; 450 to 480 for DPB1. To decide whether each TCR beta V gene segment behaved as functional or pseudogenic, an earlier analysis of approximately 600 of the donors relied on high-throughput TCR beta sequencing. A later genetic analysis used genome-wide SNP genotypes for about 65% of the roughly 700 donors, treating that subset as a discovery cohort. A separate validation cohort of over 95 different subjects was used in addition to the roughly 720-subject first cohort. To predict cytomegalovirus infection status, the study combined high-throughput TCR immunosequencing, statistical association of individual TCRs with disease status, and machine learning. Every repertoire in the discovery cohort had been generated on one and the same sequencing platform. The study aimed to test whether cataloging public T cell receptors could reveal signatures of past pathogen exposure. In a later analysis, previously published TCR beta repertoires from 666 donors were re-analyzed and high-resolution HLA genotyping was added so that TCR occurrence patterns could be studied. An early release covering about 600 HLA-typed donors comprised about 300 gigabases of sequencing data and tens of millions of unique TCR sequences. Roughly five DR-DQ haplotypes were treated as single units for association and clustering because of strong linkage in the cohort. Both class I and class II loci were covered by HLA typing, at four-digit resolution.

Library creation used the immunoSEQ multiplex PCR assay. A mixture of 60 forward primers for TCR Vbeta segments and 13 reverse primers for TCR Jbeta segments was used in the multiplex PCR. The CDR3 region of rearranged TCR beta genes was amplified from genomic DNA by a multiplex PCR assay. Amplified TCR beta libraries were sequenced as 87-base-pair reads on the Illumina HiSeq System. As for the authors' bioinformatics: Across the 500 to 700 repertoires, a later analysis counted 60 million to 90 million unique TCR beta chains, roughly 11 million of which were shared by at least two donors. Raw reads were error-corrected and collapsed into unique sequences by a nearest-neighbor algorithm in which closely related sequences were merged to remove PCR and sequencing errors. Alignment of CDR3 sequences to IMGT reference sequences was used to assign V, D and J gene segments. For a sequence to be retained, a match of at least six nucleotides to both a V gene segment and a J gene segment was required. A rearrangement was called productive if the CDR3 had no stop codons and remained in frame with V and J, and every other rearrangement was called non-productive. CDR3 was defined by IMGT convention, running from the second conserved V-encoded cysteine to the conserved J-encoded phenylalanine. Sequences without an unambiguous match to a single V gene segment were excluded from the earlier analysis of approximately 600 of the donors. In an earlier analysis of roughly 500 of the donors, V segments were called functional above 56.7% productive rearrangements and were called segregating when the between-donor standard deviation exceeded 5%. A statistical classification framework was developed to diagnose cytomegalovirus status using the catalog of TCR beta chain sequences. V and J gene assignment, in a later analysis, came from comparing TCR nucleotide sequences with IMGT/GENE-DB human TR gene sequences. The TCRdist pipeline was used in a later analysis to assign CDR3 sequences and most-parsimonious VDJ recombination scenarios. A later analysis defined each TCR beta chain by its CDR3 amino acid sequence plus V-gene family, and excluded reads lacking a unique V-gene family. As a way to deal with suspected cross-contamination and a sequencing artifact, a later analysis dropped 450 to 600 nucleotide sequences that were highly shared and had low generation probability. For each public chain, a later analysis derived a clonal expansion index from normalized ranks of inferred template counts within each repertoire. In a later analysis, generation probabilities were computed with a VDJ recombination model fitted to out-of-frame rearrangements, and the resulting probabilities were checked against IGoR. In a later analysis, TCR-TCR, TCR-HLA and TCR-CMV co-occurrence was scored with hypergeometric tests, and a repertoire-size bias correction was applied to TCR pairs. To estimate false discovery rates, a later analysis permuted the HLA or CMV assignments 20 times. In a later analysis, co-occurring TCRs were grouped with DBSCAN, and TCRdist sequence similarity was added when clustering was performed within HLA-allele-positive subsets. For co-occurrence clustering, repertoires with fewer than 30,000 or more than 120,000 public chains were excluded, along with roughly five repertoires with anomalous nucleotide sharing. TCRdb's version of the immuneACCESS table is confined to in-frame rearrangements and falls short of the full clone set. An unresolved V gene accounts for under half of the shortfall where checked; the remainder is of unknown origin. V and J calls and clone size are given by that table; D and trimming were obtained from the DNA. A total of around 100,000 clones appear in this sample, roughly 80% of them only once. The top ten hold 22% of the sample.

The CDR3 numbers 15 residues from cysteine through phenylalanine. The sequence is cut down to CDR3 DNA, 45 bases in frame from base 1. The V end gives up 2 bases and the J end 8 bases, leaving 7 bases in the junction not matched to a gene. For CDR1 and CDR2, the germline V gene lists SNHLY and FYNNEI. Beyond this particular receptor, the publication reports: A later genetic analysis reported fewer N-insertions in productive TCRs among donors in an Asian-associated ancestry cluster than the roughly 700-donor mean. In the study, 150 to 200 TCR beta chains were listed as associated with cytomegalovirus. According to a later analysis, most CMV-associated TCR beta chains appeared to be HLA-restricted, and the HLA associations seemed to be driven largely by CMV exposure. For the cohort, immune exposure information was limited to CMV serostatus. The cohort was sequenced for TCR beta chains only, and without alpha or paired-chain data the features that could be detected were limited. Strong co-occurrence of HLA alleles, especially DR and DQ, made assigning TCR associations to individual alleles difficult. According to the authors, the approach could potentially be generalized to other disease states and immunological phenotypes. Most TCR sequences were observed very rarely across donors, whereas some public TCRs were present in many individuals. The sequencing pipeline was judged likely to have produced a cluster of highly shared sequence variants as a technical artifact. The 87-base-pair reads could not distinguish some IMGT-functional V segments, including TRBV6-2 and TRBV6-3, so those segments were excluded. Seventeen rarely observed V segments, including chromosome 9 orphons, were excluded from the earlier analysis of 550 to 700 of the donors because counts were too low. A later genetic analysis associated a missense DCLRE1C variant with V-gene and J-gene trimming of TCR beta chains, and an independent cohort replicated the association. According to a later analysis, parvovirus B19, influenza, CMV and Epstein-Barr virus appeared linked to several top co-occurrence clusters. Because HLA typing was missing for some donors at each locus, association tests included only the typed subset. A later analysis found that HLA-associated TCR beta chains were more clonally expanded and had lower generation probabilities than equally common non-associated chains. Linkage disequilibrium might explain the correlated functional status among segregating V segments, but an unknown experimental factor could not be excluded. Sequencing depth was assumed to be roughly uniform across donors in the presence/absence analyses, though that assumption may not hold. In vitro tests confirmed that a few of the cytomegalovirus-associated TCR beta chains recognize cytomegalovirus antigens. The classifier was reported to diagnose cytomegalovirus status with high specificity and sensitivity in both the original and validation cohorts. In a later analysis, the rate of TCR association differed among HLA loci, with DRB1 alleles having the most associated TCRs and HLA-C alleles having the fewest. In an earlier analysis of about 550 of the donors, most TCR beta V segments were observed in productive rearrangements about 87% or about 30% of the time, broadly matching IMGT annotations. A further reported finding was that TCR beta sequences accurately predicted the HLA-A and HLA-B alleles for most subjects in the first cohort. Specific HLA alleles were associated with 16,951 TCR beta sequences at a false discovery rate of 0.05 in a later analysis.

As concerns this clone: The antigen it binds to is not known. Base qualities are missing; no much larger clone stands one base away.

The cohort consisted of some 730 healthy bone marrow donors. Cohort members were all nominally healthy when sampled, although unrecorded immune exposures were likely present. The donor was CMV seropositive and was included in the group of 300 or so seropositive cohort members. Each donor provided a peripheral blood sample, and peripheral blood mononuclear cells were used for TCR beta sequencing. The Qiagen DNeasy Blood Extraction Kit was used to extract genomic DNA from the blood cell samples. The rearrangement joined TRBV2 to TRBJ2-1; 9 bases in between match TRBD2. This clonotype was obtained from a young man in good health and CMV-seropositive. Sequencing input: PBMCs. The sequenced DNA: TGTGCCAGCAGTGAATTAGCGGGAGTGTTCGATGAGCAGTTCTTC. Its amino acids are CASSELAGVFDEQFF.